Listed below are T cell receptor beta chains from one sample, sequenced in a study of T cell repertoires in cytomegalovirus infection. One entry per CDR3 protein, called by TCRdb with MiXCR from the reads. Here the sample spans just under 550,000 distinct CDR3 sequences, around a quarter being singletons. The sample consisted of PBMCs. These receptors all come from a human donor in good health (CMV status not recorded). Some clones in this sample may be carry-over from other donors' samples. Both conserved end residues are part of each CDR3. Each record gives: CDR3 protein, CDR3 DNA, clone size, V gene, D gene, J gene. A D gene is named only where the DNA matches it firmly. Clone size is stated in some rows and not others, as once, few, many or a class when expanded.

cdr3_aa: CASSLRLAGGTGELFF; cdr3_nt: TGTGCCAGCAGTCTGAGACTAGCGGGAGGGACCGGGGAGCTGTTTTTT; clone_size: many; v_call: TRBV12-3/TRBV12-4; d_call: TRBD2; j_call: TRBJ2-2
cdr3_aa: CASSLLQREGSEQFF; cdr3_nt: TGTGCCAGCAGCTTACTCCAGCGGGAGGGGAGTGAGCAGTTCTTC; clone_size: .; v_call: TRBV7-6; d_call: TRBD2; j_call: TRBJ2-1
cdr3_aa: CASSLVAANEQFF; cdr3_nt: TGTGCCAGCAGTTTAGTAGCGGCCAATGAGCAGTTCTTC; clone_size: .; v_call: TRBV27; d_call: .; j_call: TRBJ2-1
cdr3_aa: CASSSVSGTIYQETQYF; cdr3_nt: TGTGCCAGCAGTTCCGTCTCCGGGACTATATACCAAGAGACCCAGTACTTC; clone_size: .; v_call: TRBV6-1; d_call: TRBD2; j_call: TRBJ2-5
cdr3_aa: CASSPLKVAGEGTQYF; cdr3_nt: TGTGCCAGCAGTCCTTTAAAGGTAGCGGGAGAGGGGACCCAGTACTTC; clone_size: .; v_call: TRBV27; d_call: TRBD2; j_call: TRBJ2-5
cdr3_aa: CASSSGVGAHGYTF; cdr3_nt: TGTGCCAGCAGCTCGGGCGTGGGGGCCCATGGCTACACCTTC; clone_size: .; v_call: TRBV7-9; d_call: .; j_call: TRBJ1-2
cdr3_aa: CASSERRGPGGANVLTF; cdr3_nt: TGTGCCAGCAGTGAGCGGAGGGGGCCAGGTGGGGCCAACGTCCTGACTTTC; clone_size: few; v_call: TRBV2; d_call: .; j_call: TRBJ2-6
cdr3_aa: CASSIIPKRVWTDTQYF; cdr3_nt: TGTGCCAGCAGCATTATTCCGAAGCGGGTGTGGACAGATACGCAGTATTTT; clone_size: many; v_call: TRBV7-2; d_call: .; j_call: TRBJ2-3
cdr3_aa: CASSPAGAYNEQFF; cdr3_nt: TGTGCCAGCAGTCCAGCTGGGGCATACAATGAGCAGTTCTTC; clone_size: .; v_call: TRBV12-3/TRBV12-4; d_call: .; j_call: TRBJ2-1
cdr3_aa: CASSRSGSGADEQFF; cdr3_nt: TGTGCCAGCAGCCGTAGCGGGAGTGGAGCGGATGAGCAGTTCTTC; clone_size: many; v_call: TRBV7-6; d_call: TRBD2; j_call: TRBJ2-1
cdr3_aa: CSARETTVGEQYF; cdr3_nt: TGCAGTGCTAGAGAGACTACAGTCGGGGAGCAGTACTTC; clone_size: few; v_call: TRBV20-1; d_call: .; j_call: TRBJ2-7
cdr3_aa: CASSYVIQGDYGYTF; cdr3_nt: TGTGCCAGCAGCTATGTAATACAGGGGGACTATGGCTACACCTTC; clone_size: .; v_call: TRBV7-2; d_call: TRBD1; j_call: TRBJ1-2
cdr3_aa: CASSFQGLAGRGEQFF; cdr3_nt: TGTGCCAGCAGTTTTCAGGGACTAGCGGGACGCGGTGAGCAGTTCTTC; clone_size: few; v_call: TRBV6-1; d_call: TRBD2; j_call: TRBJ2-1
cdr3_aa: CATSPQGQGRETQYF; cdr3_nt: TGTGCCACCAGTCCGCAGGGACAGGGGCGGGAGACCCAGTACTTC; clone_size: .; v_call: TRBV24-1; d_call: TRBD1; j_call: TRBJ2-5
cdr3_aa: CATSIGHIAKNIQYF; cdr3_nt: TGTGCCACCAGTATCGGCCATATAGCCAAAAACATTCAGTACTTC; clone_size: .; v_call: TRBV15; d_call: .; j_call: TRBJ2-4
cdr3_aa: CASSPSGGTSSYNEQFF; cdr3_nt: TGTGCCAGCAGCCCCTCCGGCGGGACTAGCTCCTACAATGAGCAGTTCTTC; clone_size: .; v_call: TRBV9; d_call: TRBD2; j_call: TRBJ2-1
cdr3_aa: CAIRGTSGSLHF; cdr3_nt: TGTGCCATCAGGGGGACTAGCGGGAGCCTGCACTTC; clone_size: .; v_call: TRBV10-3; d_call: TRBD2; j_call: TRBJ2-5
cdr3_aa: CASSQDPGRDEQFF; cdr3_nt: TGCGCCAGCAGCCAAGATCCAGGGCGGGATGAGCAGTTCTTC; clone_size: few; v_call: TRBV4-1; d_call: .; j_call: TRBJ2-1
cdr3_aa: CSVEGYNEQFF; cdr3_nt: TGCAGCGTTGAAGGATACAATGAGCAGTTCTTC; clone_size: many; v_call: TRBV29-1; d_call: .; j_call: TRBJ2-1
cdr3_aa: CASSFRLADNEQFF; cdr3_nt: TGTGCCAGCAGCTTTAGGCTAGCGGACAATGAGCAGTTCTTC; clone_size: .; v_call: TRBV11-2; d_call: TRBD2; j_call: TRBJ2-1
cdr3_aa: CASSLRTSGRVDTQYF; cdr3_nt: TGTGCCAGCAGCTTGCGGACTAGCGGGAGAGTAGATACGCAGTATTTT; clone_size: .; v_call: TRBV5-4; d_call: TRBD2; j_call: TRBJ2-3
cdr3_aa: CASRDTDSGANVLTF; cdr3_nt: TGTGCCAGCCGGGACACCGACTCTGGGGCCAACGTCCTGACTTTC; clone_size: .; v_call: TRBV19; d_call: .; j_call: TRBJ2-6
cdr3_aa: CASSLLPTGELFF; cdr3_nt: TGTGCCAGCAGCCTCTTACCCACCGGGGAGCTGTTTTTT; clone_size: .; v_call: TRBV9; d_call: .; j_call: TRBJ2-2
cdr3_aa: CASSSVRQRSSYEQYF; cdr3_nt: TGTGCCAGCAGCTCGGTCCGACAGCGGAGCTCCTACGAGCAGTACTTC; clone_size: .; v_call: TRBV6-5; d_call: .; j_call: TRBJ2-7
cdr3_aa: CATSREGIGDNTIYF; cdr3_nt: TGTGCCACCAGCAGAGAAGGGATCGGAGATAACACCATATATTTT; clone_size: few; v_call: TRBV15; d_call: .; j_call: TRBJ1-3
cdr3_aa: CASSIGSYQETQYF; cdr3_nt: TGCGCCAGCAGCATTGGCTCGTACCAAGAGACCCAGTACTTC; clone_size: .; v_call: TRBV5-1; d_call: .; j_call: TRBJ2-5
cdr3_aa: CASSLYFFGGYEKLFF; cdr3_nt: TGTGCCAGCAGCTTATATTTTTTCGGGGGCTATGAAAAACTGTTTTTT; clone_size: few; v_call: TRBV11-2; d_call: .; j_call: TRBJ1-4
cdr3_aa: CASRVEAETQYF; cdr3_nt: TGTGCCAGCAGGGTGGAGGCGGAGACCCAGTACTTC; clone_size: .; v_call: TRBV2; d_call: .; j_call: TRBJ2-5
cdr3_aa: CASSFPTSGPTDTQYF; cdr3_nt: TGTGCCAGCAGCTTTCCGACTAGCGGGCCCACAGATACGCAGTATTTT; clone_size: few; v_call: TRBV7-6; d_call: TRBD2; j_call: TRBJ2-3
cdr3_aa: CASSFPGYTIYF; cdr3_nt: TGTGCCAGCAGTTTCCCCGGGTACACCATATATTTT; clone_size: .; v_call: TRBV12-3/TRBV12-4; d_call: .; j_call: TRBJ1-3
cdr3_aa: CATSKGTFGDEQYF; cdr3_nt: TGTGCCACCAGCAAGGGGACATTTGGGGACGAGCAGTACTTC; clone_size: .; v_call: TRBV24-1; d_call: .; j_call: TRBJ2-7
cdr3_aa: CASSPGTSGRASYNEQFF; cdr3_nt: TGTGCCAGCAGCCCCGGGACTAGCGGGAGGGCCTCTTACAATGAGCAGTTCTTC; clone_size: .; v_call: TRBV3-1; d_call: TRBD2; j_call: TRBJ2-1
cdr3_aa: CASSAGHTDTQYF; cdr3_nt: TGTGCCAGCAGTGCTGGCCACACAGATACGCAGTATTTT; clone_size: .; v_call: TRBV6-1; d_call: .; j_call: TRBJ2-3
cdr3_aa: CASSGDLRLAKNIQYF; cdr3_nt: TGTGCCAGCAGTGGAGACCTACGCCTAGCCAAAAACATTCAGTACTTC; clone_size: .; v_call: TRBV2; d_call: .; j_call: TRBJ2-4
cdr3_aa: CASSFLDRGSNEQFF; cdr3_nt: TGTGCCAGCAGTTTCCTGGACAGGGGTTCGAATGAGCAGTTCTTC; clone_size: .; v_call: TRBV28; d_call: TRBD1; j_call: TRBJ2-1
cdr3_aa: CATSDLQGGTSGSETQYF; cdr3_nt: TGTGCCACCAGTGATTTGCAGGGGGGGACTAGCGGGTCCGAGACCCAGTACTTC; clone_size: .; v_call: TRBV24-1; d_call: TRBD2; j_call: TRBJ2-5
cdr3_aa: CSVGGQGTGTQYF; cdr3_nt: TGCAGCGTCGGGGGACAGGGAACAGGGACCCAGTACTTC; clone_size: .; v_call: TRBV29-1; d_call: TRBD1; j_call: TRBJ2-5
cdr3_aa: CATSPFGKLSTDTQYF; cdr3_nt: TGTGCCACCAGCCCCTTCGGAAAGCTCAGCACAGATACGCAGTATTTT; clone_size: .; v_call: TRBV15; d_call: .; j_call: TRBJ2-3
cdr3_aa: CASSSGQGVGEKLFF; cdr3_nt: TGTGCCAGCAGCTCCGGACAGGGGGTCGGGGAAAAACTGTTTTTT; clone_size: .; v_call: TRBV11-2; d_call: TRBD1; j_call: TRBJ1-4
cdr3_aa: CASSLVGRGTGELFF; cdr3_nt: TGTGCCAGCAGCTTGGTCGGGAGAGGCACCGGGGAGCTGTTTTTT; clone_size: .; v_call: TRBV5-6; d_call: .; j_call: TRBJ2-2
cdr3_aa: CASSSINNEQFF; cdr3_nt: TGTGCCAGCAGCTCCATAAACAATGAGCAGTTCTTC; clone_size: many; v_call: TRBV7-3; d_call: .; j_call: TRBJ2-1
cdr3_aa: CASSIESGHEQFF; cdr3_nt: TGTGCCAGTAGTATAGAGAGTGGCCATGAGCAGTTCTTC; clone_size: .; v_call: TRBV19; d_call: .; j_call: TRBJ2-1
cdr3_aa: CASSLSLALNEQFF; cdr3_nt: TGTGCCAGCAGCTTATCCCTAGCGCTTAATGAGCAGTTCTTC; clone_size: few; v_call: TRBV7-8; d_call: .; j_call: TRBJ2-1
cdr3_aa: CSASYRDTGELFF; cdr3_nt: TGCAGTGCTAGTTACCGGGACACCGGGGAGCTGTTTTTT; clone_size: .; v_call: TRBV20-1; d_call: .; j_call: TRBJ2-2
cdr3_aa: CASSSGTIRTDTQYF; cdr3_nt: TGTGCCAGCAGCTCCGGGACTATACGCACAGATACGCAGTATTTT; clone_size: few; v_call: TRBV7-9; d_call: TRBD2; j_call: TRBJ2-3
cdr3_aa: CASSSKRDGTDTQYF; cdr3_nt: TGTGCCAGCAGCTCGAAGCGGGACGGCACAGATACGCAGTATTTT; clone_size: .; v_call: TRBV7-2; d_call: TRBD2; j_call: TRBJ2-3
cdr3_aa: CASSQGLAGVIQETQYF; cdr3_nt: TGCGCCAGCAGCCAGGGACTAGCGGGAGTGATACAAGAGACCCAGTACTTC; clone_size: few; v_call: TRBV4-1; d_call: TRBD2; j_call: TRBJ2-5
cdr3_aa: CASTKNPGTEQFF; cdr3_nt: TGTGCCAGCACCAAGAACCCCGGGACAGAGCAGTTCTTC; clone_size: many; v_call: TRBV7-9; d_call: .; j_call: TRBJ2-1
cdr3_aa: CASSSKGLASTDTQYF; cdr3_nt: TGTGCCAGCAGCTCGAAGGGACTAGCGAGCACAGATACGCAGTATTTT; clone_size: .; v_call: TRBV5-5; d_call: TRBD2; j_call: TRBJ2-3
cdr3_aa: CASSPAVPNYEQYF; cdr3_nt: TGTGCCAGCAGCCCGGCTGTTCCAAACTACGAGCAGTACTTC; clone_size: many; v_call: TRBV7-2; d_call: .; j_call: TRBJ2-7
cdr3_aa: CASSLVGGLDEQFF; cdr3_nt: TGTGCCAGCAGCTTAGTTGGGGGGCTGGATGAGCAGTTCTTC; clone_size: few; v_call: TRBV7-2; d_call: .; j_call: TRBJ2-1
cdr3_aa: CAGSWLAGGYEQFF; cdr3_nt: TGTGCCGGGTCCTGGCTAGCGGGAGGCTATGAGCAGTTCTTC; clone_size: .; v_call: TRBV6-2/TRBV6-3; d_call: TRBD2; j_call: TRBJ2-1
cdr3_aa: CASSLGAGQNTIYF; cdr3_nt: TGTGCCAGCAGCTTAGGGGCCGGCCAAAACACCATATATTTT; clone_size: .; v_call: TRBV7-2; d_call: .; j_call: TRBJ1-3